A single sample is the source of the 24 T cell receptor beta chains below, sequenced in a study of molecular identifiers for immune sequencing clone quantification. TCRdb re-called the PCR reads with MiXCR, one entry per CDR3 protein. The sample contains some 320,000 distinct CDR3 sequences, around a fifth of which appear only once. The sample comprised naive CD8+ T cells from blood, with Jurkat cell RNA spiked in. Subset of the sample: FACS-sorted CD8+CD4-CCR7+CD45RA+ naive T cells. The receptors come from a human donor in good health. Some libraries in this study had Jurkat cell RNA spiked in.

About this clonotype: A much larger clone differs by one base, so this may be a read error. V is TRBV27 and J is TRBJ2-7; D gene uncertain. CDR3 length: 14 residues. The V end lost 3 bases, the J end lost 6 bases, and 15 bases lay between the germline ends. Germline loops: CDR1 MNHEY, CDR2 SMNVEV (reference sequence). The CDR3 DNA follows: TGTGCCAGCAGTTTTGGACCGAACGCCTGCGAGCAGTACTTC. This translates into CASSFGPNACEQYF.

This clonotype was counted many times. The chain carries TRBV28 and TRBJ1-5; D not certain. Germline lookup yields CDR1 MDHEN and CDR2 SYDVKM. The CDR3 covers 16 residues. Trimming removed 5 bases from V and 0 bases from J, with 14 bases in between. The CDR3 sequence: CASSSPDGYSNQPQHF. CDR3 coding DNA: TGTGCCAGCAGTAGCCCGGACGGATATAGCAATCAGCCCCAGCATTTT.

The chain combines TRBV6-2 or TRBV6-3 with TRBJ2-3, with TRBD2 matching 8 bases. Germline V gene lookup returns CDR1 MNHEY and CDR2 SVGEGT. V gave up 0 bases and J gave up 4 bases; unmatched junction bases: 9. The CDR3 consists of 17 residues. The CDR3 DNA sequence: TGTGCCAGCAGTTACTCCACGGACGGGGGGGTCCCAGATACGCAGTATTTT. It encodes CASSYSTDGGVPDTQYF.

This clonotype was counted only a few times. The genes are TRBV10-3 and TRBJ1-5; 9 bases are shared with TRBD1. Germline V gene lookup returns CDR1 ENHRY and CDR2 SYGVKD. The trim removed 3 bases at V and 5 bases at J, leaving 2 bases unmatched. The CDR3 has 14 amino acids. CDR3 amino acids: CAISDGTGYQPQHF. In DNA form, the CDR3 reads TGTGCCATCAGTGATGGGACAGGGTATCAGCCCCAGCATTTT.

In its sample, this clonotype was seen once. Just one base apart from a much larger clone, this may be a read error. The chain uses TRBV5-6 and TRBJ2-7, with no clear D. CDR1 is SGHDT, CDR2 YYEEEE, per germline. This CDR3 is 14 amino acids long. Written as DNA, the CDR3 is TGTGTCAGCAGCTTGGGCGCCAGTTTCTACGAGCAGTACTTC. This encodes CVSSLGASFYEQYF.

The chain carries TRBV27 and TRBJ1-1; 7 bases match TRBD1. This CDR3 region has 14 residues. From germline, CDR1 is MNHEY and CDR2 SMNVEV (reference sequence). J was trimmed by 6 bases and V by 5 bases; bases with no gene match: 9. CDR3 loop: CASSILQGFSEAFF. The CDR3 DNA follows: TGTGCCAGCAGTATACTACAGGGGTTTTCTGAAGCTTTCTTT.

This clonotype is a singleton in its sample. A much larger clone lies a single base off, so this may be a read error. This chain connects TRBV2 to TRBJ2-3, with D possibly TRBD2 on 6 matching bases. V was shortened by 11 bases and J by 4 bases, with 16 bases between the two germline ends. The length of the CDR3 is 13 residues. Germline V CDR1 and CDR2: SNHLY, FYNNEI. The CDR3 nucleotides read TGTGCCGGGAACTCCGGGGAGGCAGATACGCAGTATTTT. Protein sequence: CAGNSGEADTQYF.

There are many counts of this clonotype. The chain recombines TRBV5-6 with TRBJ2-6, with D maybe TRBD1 (6 bases). The CDR3 is 22 residues long. The ends were cut back, 3 bases at V and 0 bases at J, with 28 bases in the middle. Per germline, CDR1 SGHDT and CDR2 YYEEEE. The CDR3 DNA follows: TGTGCCAGCAGCTCCAAAGTGGACAGAGGCTTAGTGTCCCTCTCTGGGGCCAACGTCCTGACTTTC. It encodes CASSSKVDRGLVSLSGANVLTF.

This clonotype was seen many times. The rearrangement links TRBV29-1 to TRBJ2-7; 9 bases are shared with TRBD2. This CDR3 is 14 amino acids long. Looked up from germline, CDR1 is SQVTM and CDR2 is ANQGSEA. V lost 4 bases to trimming and J lost 3 bases; unmatched junction nucleotides: 7. CDR3 DNA: TGCAGCGTTGTCGGGGGGCGGGGGGGCTACGAGCAGTACTTC. As protein: CSVVGGRGGYEQYF.

This clonotype appeared many times. The chain carries TRBV28 and TRBJ1-5; tentatively, D is TRBD1 (5 bases). Trimming removed 6 bases at V and 1 base at J, with 16 bases between. Germline V gene lookup returns CDR1 MDHEN and CDR2 SYDVKM. The CDR3 totals 16 residues. The CDR3 sequence: CASSHQPDKSNQPQHF. DNA of the CDR3: TGTGCCAGCAGCCACCAACCGGACAAGAGCAATCAGCCCCAGCATTTT.

The CDR3: CASSAVSLADTQYF. Here the CDR3 DNA reads TGCGCCAGCAGTGCGGTCTCTTTGGCAGATACGCAGTATTTT. The V and J genes are TRBV10-2 and TRBJ2-3; D is undetermined. This CDR3 contains 14 residues. V was trimmed by 4 bases and J by 4 bases, leaving 12 bases between them. Germline values: CDR1 WSHSY, CDR2 SAAADI.

This clonotype was seen repeatedly, ten times or more. V is TRBV7-2 and J is TRBJ2-1; 13 nucleotides align to TRBD2. Germline V gene data show CDR1 as SGHTA and CDR2 as FQGNSA. The CDR3 runs 16 residues. Trimming at V came to 5 bases and at J to 7 bases, leaving 8 bases not matched to a gene. CDR3 amino acids: CASSLWTSGGWNEQFF. The CDR3 DNA reads TGTGCCAGCAGCCTCTGGACTAGCGGGGGTTGGAATGAGCAGTTCTTC.

There are many counts of this clonotype. This rearrangement joins TRBV12-3 or TRBV12-4 to TRBJ2-3; D gene unclear. The CDR3 contains 14 residues. V lost 8 bases and J 0 bases, leaving 12 bases between the germline ends. The CDR3: CASLRFHSTDTQYF. CDR3 DNA sequence: TGTGCCAGCCTTAGATTCCATAGCACAGATACGCAGTATTTT.

At least ten counts were recorded for this clonotype. The chain employs TRBV4-3 and TRBJ2-7; D is uncertain. The germline gives CDR1 LGHNA, CDR2 YSLEER. V was clipped by 0 bases and J by 5 bases, with 17 bases between them. The CDR3 contains 16 residues. The CDR3 loop is CASSQDRGRTYHEQYF. The CDR3 DNA is TGCGCCAGCAGCCAAGATCGAGGTCGTACGTACCACGAGCAGTACTTC.

The sample holds many counts of this clonotype. The V gene is TRBV28, the J gene TRBJ1-5, with D unclear. V was trimmed by 5 bases and J by 0 bases, leaving 14 bases between them. The CDR3 sequence is 16 residues long. Germline CDR1 MDHEN, CDR2 SYDVKM. The DNA of the CDR3 is TGTGCCAGCAGTCCCCCCCGGACGGATAGCAATCAGCCCCAGCATTTT. This translates into CASSPPRTDSNQPQHF.

In this sample, this clonotype turned up many times. The chain has TRBV15 and TRBJ2-3, with 10 bases lining up with TRBD2. V lost 4 bases and J lost 5; bases outside the gene matches: 3. CDR1 LNHNV and CDR2 YYDKDF come from the germline V gene (reference sequence). The CDR3 runs to 14 residues. The CDR3 coding sequence is TGTGCCACCAGCAAGTGGACTAGCGGAGATACGCAGTATTTT. Translating it yields CATSKWTSGDTQYF.

Details on this clonotype: A much larger clone is a single base away; this may be a read error. The CDR3 region has the DNA TGCAGTGTCGAGGGACTAGCGGATGAGCAGTTCTTC. Residues: CSVEGLADEQFF. The rearrangement links TRBV20-1 to TRBJ2-1; TRBD2 matches 11 bases. Trimming took 7 bases from V and 8 from J; bases not matched to a gene: 4. The CDR3 spans 12 residues. Germline CDR1 and CDR2: DFQATT and SNEGSKA (reference sequence).

This clonotype was observed many times. The chain employs TRBV14 and TRBJ1-1; TRBD1 matches at 7 bases. Trimming took 4 bases from V and 11 from J; bases not matched to a gene: 4. Germline values: CDR1 SGHDN, CDR2 FVKESK. The CDR3 has 11 amino acids. CDR3 region: CASSLGTVAFF. CDR3 bases: TGTGCCAGCAGCCTTGGGACAGTGGCTTTCTTT.

This clonotype was detected a few times. The chain combines TRBV2 with TRBJ1-4; maybe TRBD1 (6 bases). This CDR3 has 15 residues. Germline V gene lookup returns CDR1 SNHLY and CDR2 FYNNEI. V was trimmed by 2 bases and J by 8 bases, leaving 15 bases between them. CDR3 residues: CASSEKGGVVEKLFF. CDR3 in DNA: TGTGCCAGCAGTGAAAAGGGGGGGGTCGTGGAAAAACTGTTTTTT. The full variable domain, its missing parts supplied by reference TRBV2 and TRBJ1-4, is EPEVTQTPSHQVTQMGQEVILRCVPISNHLYFYWYRQILGQKVEFLVSFYNNEISEKSEIFDDQFSVERPDGSNFTLKIRSTKLEDSAMYFCASSEKGGVVEKLFFGSGTQLSVL.

This clonotype was seen repeatedly, ten times or more. The chain joins TRBV28 to TRBJ2-5; 11 positions agree with TRBD1. The germline gives CDR1 MDHEN, CDR2 SYDVKM. Losses at the gene ends were 5 bases for V and 2 bases for J; bases not matched to a gene: 7. The CDR3 loop spans 16 amino acids. CDR3 DNA sequence: TGTGCCAGCAGTCCTACGGACAGGGGGCTGCAAGAGACCCAGTACTTC. Protein sequence: CASSPTDRGLQETQYF. Looking up the rest from reference TRBV28 and TRBJ2-5 gives the full variable domain: DVKVTQSSRYLVKRTGEKVFLECVQDMDHENMFWYRQDPGLGLRLIYFSYDVKMKEKGDIPEGYSVSREKKERFSLILESASTNQTSMYLCASSPTDRGLQETQYFGPGTRLLVL.

This sequence joins TRBV4-1 and TRBJ2-7; tentative D call: TRBD1 (6 bases). Germline values: CDR1 MGHRA, CDR2 YSYEKL. The V and J ends lost 3 bases and 2 bases respectively, with 14 bases between them. The CDR3 runs 15 residues. The CDR3 reads CASSQSTGTPYEQYF. For the CDR3, the DNA is TGCGCCAGCAGCCAGTCGACCGGGACACCCTACGAGCAGTACTTC.

This clonotype came up many times. The J gene is TRBJ2-1, the V gene TRBV6-6; D could derive from TRBD1 or TRBD2 (6 bases each). V was shortened by 4 bases and J by 4 bases, with 11 bases between the two germline ends. Germline V gene data show CDR1 as MNHNY and CDR2 as SVGAGI (reference sequence). This CDR3 comprises 14 residues. The DNA for the CDR3 is TGTGCCAGCAGTTTTGGGGGGCCGTACAATGAGCAGTTCTTC. Its translation: CASSFGGPYNEQFF.

J is TRBJ2-1 and V is TRBV30, with TRBD2 identical over 10 bases. Germline V gene lookup returns CDR1 GTSNPN and CDR2 SVGIG (reference sequence). This CDR3 has 18 amino acids. J was trimmed by 4 bases and V by 0 bases; bases with no gene match: 12. CDR3 in amino acids: CAWSVRSAGGPLYNEQFF. The CDR3 region has the DNA TGTGCCTGGAGTGTAAGGTCAGCGGGAGGGCCCCTTTACAATGAGCAGTTCTTC.

In this sample, this clonotype turned up many times. V usage is TRBV27 and J usage is TRBJ2-1; D gene unclear. The CDR3 is 15 residues long. Germline CDR1 and CDR2: MNHEY and SMNVEV (reference sequence). Trimming took off 4 bases at V and 2 bases at J, with 12 bases between the two ends. The CDR3 protein is CASSSGPATYNEQFF. In nucleotides, the CDR3 is TGTGCCAGCAGTTCCGGGCCAGCTACCTACAATGAGCAGTTCTTC.